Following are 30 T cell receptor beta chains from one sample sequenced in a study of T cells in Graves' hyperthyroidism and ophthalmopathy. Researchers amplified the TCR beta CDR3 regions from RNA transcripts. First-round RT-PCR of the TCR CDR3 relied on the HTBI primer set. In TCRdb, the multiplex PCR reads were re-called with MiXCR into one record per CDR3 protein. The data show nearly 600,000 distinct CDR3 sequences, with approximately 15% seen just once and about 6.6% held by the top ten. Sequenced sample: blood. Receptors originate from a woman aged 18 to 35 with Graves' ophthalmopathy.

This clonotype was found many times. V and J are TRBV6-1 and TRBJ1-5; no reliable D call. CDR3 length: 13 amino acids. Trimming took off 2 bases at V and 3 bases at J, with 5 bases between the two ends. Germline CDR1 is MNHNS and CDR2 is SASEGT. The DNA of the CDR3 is TGTGCCAGCAGTGAACTGGACAATCAGCCCCAGCATTTT. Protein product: CASSELDNQPQHF.

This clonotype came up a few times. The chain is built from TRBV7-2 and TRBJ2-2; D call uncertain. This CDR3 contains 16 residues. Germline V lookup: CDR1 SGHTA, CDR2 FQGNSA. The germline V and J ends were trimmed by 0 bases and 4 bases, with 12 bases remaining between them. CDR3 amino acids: CASSLAKVWSTGELFF. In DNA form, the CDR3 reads TGTGCCAGCAGCTTAGCTAAGGTTTGGAGCACCGGGGAGCTGTTTTTT.

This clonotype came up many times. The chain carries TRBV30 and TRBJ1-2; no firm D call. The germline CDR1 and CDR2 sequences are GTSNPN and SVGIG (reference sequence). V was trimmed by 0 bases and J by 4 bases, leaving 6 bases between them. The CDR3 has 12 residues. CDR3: CAWSVQIYGYTF. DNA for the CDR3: TGTGCCTGGAGTGTACAGATCTATGGCTACACCTTC.

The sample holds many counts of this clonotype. The CDR3 bases are TGTGCCGCCCGAGGACTAGCGGGGTGGGGGGACACCGGGGAGCTGTTTTTT. Amino acid sequence: CAARGLAGWGDTGELFF. V and J are TRBV27 and TRBJ2-2; 12 nucleotides line up with TRBD2. Germline CDR1 MNHEY, CDR2 SMNVEV (reference sequence). This CDR3 contains 17 residues. The V gene end was trimmed by 11 bases and the J gene end by 3 bases; junction bases not matched to a gene: 13.

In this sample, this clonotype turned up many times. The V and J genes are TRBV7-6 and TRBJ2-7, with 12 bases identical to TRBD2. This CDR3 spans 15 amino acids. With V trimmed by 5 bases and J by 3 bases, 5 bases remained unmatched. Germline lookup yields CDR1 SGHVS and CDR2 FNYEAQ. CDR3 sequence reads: CASSDRLAGDYEQYF. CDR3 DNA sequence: TGTGCCAGCAGCGACAGACTAGCGGGAGACTACGAGCAGTACTTC.

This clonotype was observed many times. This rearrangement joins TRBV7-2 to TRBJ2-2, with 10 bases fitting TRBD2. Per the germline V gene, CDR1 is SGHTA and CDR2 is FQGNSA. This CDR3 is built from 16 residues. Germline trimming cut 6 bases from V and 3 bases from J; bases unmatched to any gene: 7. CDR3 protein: CASRSSGSFDTGELFF. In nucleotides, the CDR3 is TGTGCCAGCAGGTCTAGCGGGAGTTTTGACACCGGGGAGCTGTTTTTT. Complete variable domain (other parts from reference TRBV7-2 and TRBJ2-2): GAGVSQSPSNKVTEKGKDVELRCDPISGHTALYWYRQSLGQGLEFLIYFQGNSAPDKSGLPSDRFSAERTGGSVSTLTIQRTQQEDSAVYLCASRSSGSFDTGELFFGEGSRLTVL.

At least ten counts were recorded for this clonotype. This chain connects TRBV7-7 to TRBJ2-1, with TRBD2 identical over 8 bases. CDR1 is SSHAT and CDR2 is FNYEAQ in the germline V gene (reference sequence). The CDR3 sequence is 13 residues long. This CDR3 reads CASAREAYNEQFF. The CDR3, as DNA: TGTGCTAGCGCGCGGGAGGCGTACAATGAGCAGTTCTTC.

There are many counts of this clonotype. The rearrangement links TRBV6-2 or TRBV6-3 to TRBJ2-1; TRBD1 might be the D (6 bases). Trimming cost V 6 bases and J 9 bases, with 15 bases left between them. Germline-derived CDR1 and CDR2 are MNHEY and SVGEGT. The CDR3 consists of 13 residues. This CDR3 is CASSQGLEREQFF. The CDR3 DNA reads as TGTGCCAGCAGCCAGGGGCTAGAGCGTGAGCAGTTCTTC.

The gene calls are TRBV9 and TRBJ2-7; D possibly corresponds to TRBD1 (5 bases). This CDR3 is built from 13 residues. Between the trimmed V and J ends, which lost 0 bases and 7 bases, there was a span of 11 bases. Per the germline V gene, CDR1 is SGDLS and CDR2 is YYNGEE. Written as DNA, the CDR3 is TGTGCCAGCAGCGTAGATCCAGGGTGGGAGCAGTACTTC. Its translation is CASSVDPGWEQYF.

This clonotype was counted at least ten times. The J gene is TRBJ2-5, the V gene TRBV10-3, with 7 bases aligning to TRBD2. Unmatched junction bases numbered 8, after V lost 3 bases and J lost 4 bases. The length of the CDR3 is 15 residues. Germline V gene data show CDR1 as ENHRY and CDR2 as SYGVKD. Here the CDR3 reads CAISEGSGMGETQYF. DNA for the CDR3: TGTGCCATCAGTGAAGGGAGCGGGATGGGAGAGACCCAGTACTTC.

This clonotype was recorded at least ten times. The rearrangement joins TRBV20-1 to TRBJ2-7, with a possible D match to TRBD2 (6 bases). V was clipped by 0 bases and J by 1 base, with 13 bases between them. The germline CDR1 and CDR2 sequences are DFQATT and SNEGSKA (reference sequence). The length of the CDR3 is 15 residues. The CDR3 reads CSARDGGRLSYEQYF. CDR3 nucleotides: TGCAGTGCTAGAGATGGAGGGCGGTTATCCTACGAGCAGTACTTC.

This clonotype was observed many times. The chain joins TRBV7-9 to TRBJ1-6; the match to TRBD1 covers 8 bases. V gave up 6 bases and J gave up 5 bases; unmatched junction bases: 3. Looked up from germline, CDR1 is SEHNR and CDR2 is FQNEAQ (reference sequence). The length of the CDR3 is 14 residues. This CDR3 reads CASRWDRHNSPLHF. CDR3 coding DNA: TGTGCCAGCAGGTGGGACAGGCATAATTCACCCCTCCACTTT.

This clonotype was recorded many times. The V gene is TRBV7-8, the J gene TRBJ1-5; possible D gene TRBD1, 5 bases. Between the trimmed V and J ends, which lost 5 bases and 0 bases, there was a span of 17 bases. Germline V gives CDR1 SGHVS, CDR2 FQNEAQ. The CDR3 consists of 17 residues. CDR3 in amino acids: CASSLYDRIHSNQPQHF. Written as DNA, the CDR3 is TGTGCCAGCAGCCTTTACGACAGAATACATAGCAATCAGCCCCAGCATTTT.

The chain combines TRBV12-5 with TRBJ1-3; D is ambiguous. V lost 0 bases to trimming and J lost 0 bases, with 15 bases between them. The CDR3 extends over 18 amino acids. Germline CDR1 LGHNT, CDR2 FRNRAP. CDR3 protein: CASGLVIWGNSSGNTIYF. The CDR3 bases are TGTGCTAGTGGTTTGGTAATTTGGGGTAACAGCTCTGGAAACACCATATATTTT. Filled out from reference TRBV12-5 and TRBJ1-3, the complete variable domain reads DARVTQTPRHKVTEMGQEVTMRCQPILGHNTVFWYRQTMMQGLELLAYFRNRAPLDDSGMPKDRFSAEMPDATLATLKIQPSEPRDSAVYFCASGLVIWGNSSGNTIYFGEGSWLTVV.

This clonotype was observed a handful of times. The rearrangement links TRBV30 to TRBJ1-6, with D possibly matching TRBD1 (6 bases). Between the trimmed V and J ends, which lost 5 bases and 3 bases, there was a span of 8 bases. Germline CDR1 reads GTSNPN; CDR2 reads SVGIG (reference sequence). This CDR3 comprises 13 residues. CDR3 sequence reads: CAWGQIYNSPLHF. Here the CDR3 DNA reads TGTGCCTGGGGACAGATCTATAATTCACCCCTCCACTTT.

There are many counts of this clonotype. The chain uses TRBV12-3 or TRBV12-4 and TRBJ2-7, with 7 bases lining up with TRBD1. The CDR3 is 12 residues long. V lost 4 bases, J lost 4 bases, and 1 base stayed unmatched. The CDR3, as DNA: TGTGCCAGCAGTTACAGGGGATACGAGCAGTACTTC. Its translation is CASSYRGYEQYF.

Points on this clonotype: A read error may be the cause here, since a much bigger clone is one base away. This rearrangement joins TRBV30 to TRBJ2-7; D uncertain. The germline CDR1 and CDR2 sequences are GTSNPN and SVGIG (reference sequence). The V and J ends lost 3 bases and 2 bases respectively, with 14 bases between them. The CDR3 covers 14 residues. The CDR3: CAWRLSILAYEQYF. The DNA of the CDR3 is TGTGCCTGGAGGCTAAGCATTCTCGCCTACGAGCAGTACTTC.

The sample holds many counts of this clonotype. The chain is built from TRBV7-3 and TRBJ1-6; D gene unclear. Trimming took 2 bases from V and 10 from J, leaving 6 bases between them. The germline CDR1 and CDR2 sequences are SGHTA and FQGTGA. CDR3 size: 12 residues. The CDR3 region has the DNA TGTGCCAGCAGCTTACCTGGGTCACCCCTCCACTTT. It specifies CASSLPGSPLHF.

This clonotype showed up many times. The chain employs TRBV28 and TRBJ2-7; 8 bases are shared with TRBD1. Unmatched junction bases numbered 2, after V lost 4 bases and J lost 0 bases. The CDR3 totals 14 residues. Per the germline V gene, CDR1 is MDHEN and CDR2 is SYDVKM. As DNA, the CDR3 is TGTGCCAGCAGTTGGACAGGGCTCTCCTACGAGCAGTACTTC. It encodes CASSWTGLSYEQYF.

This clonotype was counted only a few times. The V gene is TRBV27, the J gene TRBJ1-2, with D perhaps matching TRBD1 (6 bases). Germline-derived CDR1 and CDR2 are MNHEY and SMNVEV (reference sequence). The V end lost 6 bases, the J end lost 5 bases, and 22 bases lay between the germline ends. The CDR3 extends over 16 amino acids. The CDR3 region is CASSPLGQRLLYGYTF. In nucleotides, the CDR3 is TGTGCCAGCAGCCCCCTCGGACAGCGACTACTATATGGCTACACCTTC.

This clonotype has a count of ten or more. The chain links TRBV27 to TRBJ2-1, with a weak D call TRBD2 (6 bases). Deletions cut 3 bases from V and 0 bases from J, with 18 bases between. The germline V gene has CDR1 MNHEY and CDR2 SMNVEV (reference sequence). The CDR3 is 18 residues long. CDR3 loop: CASSFLALGGFSYNEQFF. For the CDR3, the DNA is TGTGCCAGCAGTTTCCTCGCTCTGGGGGGATTCTCCTACAATGAGCAGTTCTTC.

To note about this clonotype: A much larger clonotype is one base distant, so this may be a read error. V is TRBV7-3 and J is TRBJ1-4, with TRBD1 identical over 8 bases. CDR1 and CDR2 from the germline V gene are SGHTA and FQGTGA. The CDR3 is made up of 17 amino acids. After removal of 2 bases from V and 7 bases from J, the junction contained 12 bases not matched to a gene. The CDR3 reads CASSLVLGRQGFEKLFF. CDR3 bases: TGTGCCAGCAGCTTAGTGCTAGGGAGACAGGGGTTTGAAAAACTGTTTTTT.

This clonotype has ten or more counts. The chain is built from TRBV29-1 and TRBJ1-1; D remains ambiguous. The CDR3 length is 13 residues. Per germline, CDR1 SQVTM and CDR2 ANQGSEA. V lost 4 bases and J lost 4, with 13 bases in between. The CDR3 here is CSVAAGSSTEAFF. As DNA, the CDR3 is TGCAGCGTTGCGGCCGGTAGTAGCACTGAAGCTTTCTTT.

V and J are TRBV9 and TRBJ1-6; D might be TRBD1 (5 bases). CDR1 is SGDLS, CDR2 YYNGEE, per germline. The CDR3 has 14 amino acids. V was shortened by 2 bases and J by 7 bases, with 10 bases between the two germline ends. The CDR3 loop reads CASSVRDANSPLHF. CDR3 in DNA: TGTGCCAGCAGCGTCCGGGACGCAAATTCACCCCTCCACTTT.

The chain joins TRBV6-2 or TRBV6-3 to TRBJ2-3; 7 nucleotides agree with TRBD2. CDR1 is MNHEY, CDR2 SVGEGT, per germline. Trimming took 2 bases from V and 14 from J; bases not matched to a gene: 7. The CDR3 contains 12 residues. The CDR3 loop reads CASSYEFAGVYF. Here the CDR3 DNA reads TGTGCCAGCAGTTACGAGTTTGCGGGGGTGTATTTT.

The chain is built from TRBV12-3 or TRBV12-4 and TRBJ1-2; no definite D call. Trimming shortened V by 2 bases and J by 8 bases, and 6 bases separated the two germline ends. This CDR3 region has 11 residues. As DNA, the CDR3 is TGTGCCAGCAGTTTAACCGGGGGCTACACCTTC. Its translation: CASSLTGGYTF.

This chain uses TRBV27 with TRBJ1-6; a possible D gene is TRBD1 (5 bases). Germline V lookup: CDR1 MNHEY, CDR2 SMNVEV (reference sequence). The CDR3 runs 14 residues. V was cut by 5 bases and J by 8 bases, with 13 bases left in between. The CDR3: CASSRGRVDSPLHF. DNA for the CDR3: TGTGCCAGCAGTAGGGGCAGGGTAGATTCACCCCTCCACTTT.

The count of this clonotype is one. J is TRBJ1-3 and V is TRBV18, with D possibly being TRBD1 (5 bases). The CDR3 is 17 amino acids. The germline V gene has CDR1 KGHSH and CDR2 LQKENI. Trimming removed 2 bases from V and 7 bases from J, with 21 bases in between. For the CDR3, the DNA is TGTGCCAGCTCACCAAACGACAGTAGCCCCTGGATGAACACCATATATTTT. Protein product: CASSPNDSSPWMNTIYF.

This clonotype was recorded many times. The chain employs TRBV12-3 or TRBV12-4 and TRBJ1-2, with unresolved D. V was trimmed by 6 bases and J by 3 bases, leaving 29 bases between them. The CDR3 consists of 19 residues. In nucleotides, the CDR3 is TGTGCCAGCAGCTCATCTGGGTTATTCTGGGCCGATTTAGACTATGGCTACACCTTC. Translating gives CASSSSGLFWADLDYGYTF.

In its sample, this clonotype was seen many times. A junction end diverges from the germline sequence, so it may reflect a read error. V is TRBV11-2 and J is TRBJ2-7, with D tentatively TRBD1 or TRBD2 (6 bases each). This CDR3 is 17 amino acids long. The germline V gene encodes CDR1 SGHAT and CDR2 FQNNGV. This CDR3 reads CASSLEGYRGPSREQYF. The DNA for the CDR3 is TGTGCCAGCAGCCTAGAGGGTTATCGGGGGCCCTCGCGCGAGCAGTACTTC.